This T cell receptor beta chain was identified during a study of T-cell reconstitution after alpha-beta-depleted transplantation in children. This clonotype has ten or more counts. Unique molecular identifiers were used to barcode this TCRbeta library. TCRdb re-called the PCR reads through MiXCR, storing one row per CDR3 protein. The sample includes some 180,000 distinct CDR3 sequences, around 7% of them seen just once. The sequence derives from a boy under 10 years old with acute lymphoblastic leukemia, due to receive a stem cell transplant. Sequenced material: PBMCs, taken before TCRalphabeta/CD19-depleted stem cell transplant.

The CDR3: CSARGRGGPNAYNEQFF. CDR3 DNA: TGCAGTGCTAGGGGACGGGGGGGCCCTAACGCCTACAATGAGCAGTTCTTC. The V call is TRBV20-1, the J call TRBJ2-1; 8 nucleotides align to TRBD2. Germline V gives CDR1 DFQATT, CDR2 SNEGSKA (reference sequence). This CDR3 region has 17 residues. J was trimmed by 2 bases and V by 3 bases; bases with no gene match: 12.